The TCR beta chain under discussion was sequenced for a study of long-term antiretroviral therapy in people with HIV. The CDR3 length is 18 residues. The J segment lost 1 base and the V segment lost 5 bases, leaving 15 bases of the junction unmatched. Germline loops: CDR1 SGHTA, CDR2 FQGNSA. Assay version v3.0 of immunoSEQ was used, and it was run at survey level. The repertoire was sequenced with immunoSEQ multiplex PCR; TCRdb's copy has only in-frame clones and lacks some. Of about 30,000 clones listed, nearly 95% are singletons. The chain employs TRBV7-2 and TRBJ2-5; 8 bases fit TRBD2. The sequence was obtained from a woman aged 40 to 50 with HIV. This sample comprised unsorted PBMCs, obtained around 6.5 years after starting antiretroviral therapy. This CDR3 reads CASSPRGGRVGAQETQYF. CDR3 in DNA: TGTGCCAGCAGCCCCCGGGGGGGCAGGGTGGGGGCCCAAGAGACCCAGTACTTC.